This T cell receptor beta chain was documented in a study of a mutant IDH1 vaccine in newly diagnosed glioma. Across the whole study: Treated patients showed a male proportion of approximately 62%, a female proportion of 37.5%, and a mean age of about 44 years.

Profiling relied on immunoSEQ multiplex PCR, and the TCRdb table lists in-frame clones only, not all of them. This sample has tens of thousands of clones, with roughly 82% found just once. The time point denotes: week 47, end of study. What each vaccine dose contained was 300 ug of mutant IDH1 20-mer peptide, accompanied by topical imiquimod. Notes on this clone: Its antigen is unidentified.

Germline V gene lookup returns CDR1 MNHEY and CDR2 SVGAGI. CDR3 size: 14 residues. V shed 0 bases and J shed 3 bases, with 8 bases lying between them. The specimen was PBMCs, collected from a glioma patient whose treatment included an IDH1 peptide vaccine. The chain is built from TRBV6-5 and TRBJ1-2, with D unresolved. The receptor was isolated from a man in his forties with glioma. Some clones in this sample may be carry-over from other donors' samples. CDR3: CASSYSPGHYGYTF. The CDR3 DNA reads TGTGCCAGCAGTTACTCGCCAGGCCACTATGGCTACACCTTC.